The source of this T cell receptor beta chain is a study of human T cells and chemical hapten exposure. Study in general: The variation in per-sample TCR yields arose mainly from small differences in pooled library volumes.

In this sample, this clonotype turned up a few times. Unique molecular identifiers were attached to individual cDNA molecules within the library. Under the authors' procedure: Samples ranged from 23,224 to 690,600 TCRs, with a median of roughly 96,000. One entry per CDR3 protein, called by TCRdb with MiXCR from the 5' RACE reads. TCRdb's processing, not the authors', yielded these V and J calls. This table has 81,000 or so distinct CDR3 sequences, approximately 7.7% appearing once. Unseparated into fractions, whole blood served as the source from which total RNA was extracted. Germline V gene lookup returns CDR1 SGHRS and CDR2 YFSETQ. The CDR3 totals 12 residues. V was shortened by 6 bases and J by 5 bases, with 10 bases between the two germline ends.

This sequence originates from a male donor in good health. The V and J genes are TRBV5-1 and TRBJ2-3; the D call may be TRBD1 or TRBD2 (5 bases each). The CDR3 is CASIGAGDTQYF. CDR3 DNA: TGCGCCAGCATCGGGGCCGGAGATACGCAGTATTTT.